One and the same sample provided the 7 T cell receptor beta chains below, sequenced in a study of shared clonotypes between healthy human individuals. The assay was immunoSEQ multiplex PCR, and TCRdb's table has in-frame clones only and misses some. The table includes approximately 1,000,000 clones, 70% to 85% detected once. The specimen was memory CD4+ T cells from PBMCs. As to subset: CD45RA-negative fraction. The source of these receptors is a man aged 18 to 30 in good health. Some clones in this sample may be carry-over from other donors' samples.

The rearrangement uses TRBV28 and TRBJ2-7; 9 positions agree with TRBD2. The CDR3 consists of 20 residues. Germline-derived CDR1 and CDR2 are MDHEN and SYDVKM. V was clipped by 3 bases and J by 0 bases; unmatched bases: 18. The CDR3 DNA reads TGTGCCAGCAGTTTCGGTTCCGGCCTAGCGGGGAGAAAGTTCTCCTACGAGCAGTACTTC. This codes for CASSFGSGLAGRKFSYEQYF.

The chain joins TRBV5-1 to TRBJ2-5, with 7 nucleotides matching TRBD1. Losses at the gene ends were 3 bases for V and 4 bases for J; bases not matched to a gene: 6. Germline V gives CDR1 SGHRS, CDR2 YFSETQ. The CDR3 extends over 14 amino acids. The CDR3 sequence: CASSSQGRAETQYF. The CDR3 nucleotides read TGCGCCAGCAGCTCACAGGGGCGGGCAGAGACCCAGTACTTC.

The CDR3 loop reads CASSQQGVGYGYTF. CDR3 nucleotides: TGTGCCAGCTCACAACAGGGAGTCGGCTATGGCTACACCTTC. The chain joins TRBV18 to TRBJ1-2; D is perhaps TRBD1 (6 bases). The V gene's germline CDR1 is KGHSH and CDR2 LQKENI. The CDR3 is made up of 14 amino acids. Trimming cost V 4 bases and J 4 bases, with 13 bases left between them.

The chain joins TRBV5-1 to TRBJ2-7; D is perhaps TRBD2 (6 bases). Germline V gene lookup returns CDR1 SGHRS and CDR2 YFSETQ. The CDR3 consists of 14 residues. V lost 0 bases, J lost 5 bases, and 12 bases lay in between. The CDR3 protein is CASSLDPGGDEQYF. The DNA of the CDR3 is TGCGCCAGCAGCTTGGACCCCGGGGGTGACGAGCAGTACTTC.

CDR3 region: CASSPSSDRDEAFF. CDR3 bases: TGTGCCAGTAGTCCGTCCTCGGACAGGGATGAAGCTTTCTTT. The genes are TRBV19 and TRBJ1-1; 8 positions match TRBD1. The CDR3 runs 14 residues. The germline CDR1 and CDR2 sequences are LNHDA and SQIVND (reference sequence). V lost 5 bases and J lost 7; bases outside the gene matches: 9.

The J gene is TRBJ2-1, the V gene TRBV9; 7 bases match TRBD2. Germline CDR1 reads SGDLS; CDR2 reads YYNGEE. V lost 0 bases, J lost 4 bases, and 4 bases stayed unmatched. The CDR3 runs 15 residues. The CDR3 DNA reads as TGTGCCAGCAGCGTAGAAACTAGCGCGTACAATGAGCAGTTCTTC. Protein: CASSVETSAYNEQFF.

This sequence joins TRBV6-5 and TRBJ2-1; D not certain. CDR1 is MNHEY and CDR2 is SVGAGI in the germline V gene. The germline V and J ends were trimmed by 5 bases and 12 bases, with 14 bases remaining between them. This CDR3 contains 12 residues. DNA of the CDR3: TGTGCCAGCAGTGAACTCGGAATGGGGCAGTTCTTC. This encodes CASSELGMGQFF.